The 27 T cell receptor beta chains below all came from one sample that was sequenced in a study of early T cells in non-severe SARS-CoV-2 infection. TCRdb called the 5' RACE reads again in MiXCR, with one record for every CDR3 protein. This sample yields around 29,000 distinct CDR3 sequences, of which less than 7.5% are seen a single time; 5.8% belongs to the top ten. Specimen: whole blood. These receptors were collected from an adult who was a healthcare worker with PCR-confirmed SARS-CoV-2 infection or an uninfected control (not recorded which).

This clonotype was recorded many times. The CDR3 nucleotides are TGTGCCAGCAGTTCCGCCGGGACAGGGAACGAGCAGTACTTC. Translating it yields CASSSAGTGNEQYF. The chain is built from TRBV27 and TRBJ2-7, with 9 bases lining up with TRBD1. CDR3 size: 14 residues. Germline V gene data show CDR1 as MNHEY and CDR2 as SMNVEV (reference sequence). V shed 4 bases, J shed 5 bases, and the junction held 6 bases outside the gene matches.

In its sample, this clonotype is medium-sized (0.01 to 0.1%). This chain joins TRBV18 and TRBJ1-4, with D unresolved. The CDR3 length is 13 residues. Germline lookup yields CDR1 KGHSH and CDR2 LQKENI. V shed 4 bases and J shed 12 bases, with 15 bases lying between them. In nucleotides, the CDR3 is TGTGCCAGCTCACACGATATGGTCTCCGAACTGTTTTTT. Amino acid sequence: CASSHDMVSELFF.

For the CDR3, the DNA is TGTGCCAGCAGCGTAGGTTTCCTCCCCACAGATACGCAGTATTTT. This gives the protein CASSVGFLPTDTQYF. The rearrangement joins TRBV9 to TRBJ2-3; no clear D. V lost 0 bases and J 2 bases, leaving 10 bases between the germline ends. Germline-derived CDR1 and CDR2 are SGDLS and YYNGEE. This CDR3 contains 15 residues.

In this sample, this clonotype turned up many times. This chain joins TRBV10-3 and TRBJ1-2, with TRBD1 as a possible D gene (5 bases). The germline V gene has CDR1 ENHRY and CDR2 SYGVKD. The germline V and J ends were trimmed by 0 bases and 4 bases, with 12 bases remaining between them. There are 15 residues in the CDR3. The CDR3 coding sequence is TGTGCCATCAGTGAGTCTACCGACAGCGGCTATGGCTACACCTTC. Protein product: CAISESTDSGYGYTF.

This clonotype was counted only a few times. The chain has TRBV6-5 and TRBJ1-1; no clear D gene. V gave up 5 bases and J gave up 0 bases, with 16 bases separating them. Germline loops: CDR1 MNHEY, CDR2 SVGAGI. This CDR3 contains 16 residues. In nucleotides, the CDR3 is TGTGCCAGCAGTACTTCCAGGCTAGTGATGAACACTGAAGCTTTCTTT. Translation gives CASSTSRLVMNTEAFF.

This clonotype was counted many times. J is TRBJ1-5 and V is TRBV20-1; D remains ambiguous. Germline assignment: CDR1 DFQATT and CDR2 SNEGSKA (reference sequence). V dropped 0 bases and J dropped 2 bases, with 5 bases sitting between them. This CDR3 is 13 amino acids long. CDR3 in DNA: TGCAGTGCTAGAGATCGACGCAATCAGCCCCAGCATTTT. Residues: CSARDRRNQPQHF.

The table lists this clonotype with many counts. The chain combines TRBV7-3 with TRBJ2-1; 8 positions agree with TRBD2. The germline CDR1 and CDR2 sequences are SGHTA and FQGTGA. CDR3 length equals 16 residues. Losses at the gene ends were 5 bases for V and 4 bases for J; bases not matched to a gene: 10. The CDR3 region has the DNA TGTGCCAGCAGCGCAGCGTCCGGGACTAGGTACAATGAGCAGTTCTTC. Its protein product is CASSAASGTRYNEQFF.

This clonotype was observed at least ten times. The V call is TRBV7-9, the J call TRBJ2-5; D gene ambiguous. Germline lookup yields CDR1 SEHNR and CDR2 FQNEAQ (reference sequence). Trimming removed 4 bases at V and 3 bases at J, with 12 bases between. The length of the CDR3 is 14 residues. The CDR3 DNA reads TGTGCCAGCAGCTATGGCACCCCGGAAGAGACCCAGTACTTC. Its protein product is CASSYGTPEETQYF.

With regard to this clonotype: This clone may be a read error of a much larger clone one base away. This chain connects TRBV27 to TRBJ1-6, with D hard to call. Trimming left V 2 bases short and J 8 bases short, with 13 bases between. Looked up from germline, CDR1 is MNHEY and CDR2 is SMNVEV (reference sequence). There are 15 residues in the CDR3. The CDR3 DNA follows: TGTGCCAGCAGTTTAGACGGCGGAAGGTATTCACCCCTCCACTTT. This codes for CASSLDGGRYSPLHF.

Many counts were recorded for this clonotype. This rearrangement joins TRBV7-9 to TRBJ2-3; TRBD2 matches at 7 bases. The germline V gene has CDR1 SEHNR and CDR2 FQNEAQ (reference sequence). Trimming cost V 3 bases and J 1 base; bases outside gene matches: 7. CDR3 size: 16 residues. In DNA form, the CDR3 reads TGTGCCAGCAGCTTGTACGGGGGGACGGGCACAGATACGCAGTATTTT. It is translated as CASSLYGGTGTDTQYF.

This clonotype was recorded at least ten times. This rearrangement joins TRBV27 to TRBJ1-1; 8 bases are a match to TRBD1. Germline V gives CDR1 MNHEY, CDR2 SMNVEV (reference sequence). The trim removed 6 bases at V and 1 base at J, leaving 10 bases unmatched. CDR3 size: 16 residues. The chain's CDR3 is CASRAWAGGKNTEAFF. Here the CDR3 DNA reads TGTGCCAGCAGGGCTTGGGCAGGGGGCAAGAACACTGAAGCTTTCTTT.

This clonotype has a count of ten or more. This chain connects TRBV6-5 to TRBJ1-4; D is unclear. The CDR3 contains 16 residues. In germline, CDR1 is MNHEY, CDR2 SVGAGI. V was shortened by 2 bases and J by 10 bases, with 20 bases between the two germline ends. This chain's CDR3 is CASSYNIGVFSGKLFF. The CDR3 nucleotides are TGTGCCAGCAGTTACAATATCGGGGTATTTTCGGGAAAACTGTTTTTT.

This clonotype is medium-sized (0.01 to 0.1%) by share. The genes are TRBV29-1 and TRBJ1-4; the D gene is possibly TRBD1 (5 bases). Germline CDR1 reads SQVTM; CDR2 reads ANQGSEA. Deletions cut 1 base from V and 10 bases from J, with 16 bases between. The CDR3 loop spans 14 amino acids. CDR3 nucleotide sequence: TGCAGCGTTGAAGTAAGGCAGGGCGGCGTAAAACTGTTTTTT. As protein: CSVEVRQGGVKLFF. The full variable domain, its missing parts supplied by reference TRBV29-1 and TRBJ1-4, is SAVISQKPSRDICQRGTSLTIQCQVDSQVTMMFWYRQQPGQSLTLIATANQGSEATYESGFVIDKFPISRPNLTFSTLTVSNMSPEDSSIYLCSVEVRQGGVKLFFGSGTQLSVL.

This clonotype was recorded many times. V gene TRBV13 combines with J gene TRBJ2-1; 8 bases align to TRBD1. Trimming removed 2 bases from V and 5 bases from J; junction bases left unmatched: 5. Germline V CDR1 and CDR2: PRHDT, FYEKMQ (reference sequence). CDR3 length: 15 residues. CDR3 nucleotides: TGTGCCAGCAGCTTATCGGACAGGGTTGACAATGAGCAGTTCTTC. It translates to CASSLSDRVDNEQFF.

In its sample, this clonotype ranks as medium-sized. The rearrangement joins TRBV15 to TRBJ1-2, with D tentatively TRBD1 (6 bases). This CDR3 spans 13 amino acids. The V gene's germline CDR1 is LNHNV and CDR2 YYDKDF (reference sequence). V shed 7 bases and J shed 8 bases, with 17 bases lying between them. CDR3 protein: CATTTGAPDGYTF. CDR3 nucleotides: TGTGCCACCACCACGGGGGCCCCGGACGGCTACACCTTC. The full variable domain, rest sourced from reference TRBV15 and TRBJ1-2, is DAMVIQNPRYQVTQFGKPVTLSCSQTLNHNVMYWYQQKSSQAPKLLFHYYDKDFNNEADTPDNFQSRRPNTSFCFLDIRSPGLGDTAMYLCATTTGAPDGYTFGSGTRLTVV.

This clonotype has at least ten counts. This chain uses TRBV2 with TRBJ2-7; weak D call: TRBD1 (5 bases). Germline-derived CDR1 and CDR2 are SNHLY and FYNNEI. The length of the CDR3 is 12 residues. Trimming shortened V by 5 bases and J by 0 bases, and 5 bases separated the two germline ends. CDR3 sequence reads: CASSRGSYEQYF. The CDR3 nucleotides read TGTGCCAGCAGTAGGGGCTCCTACGAGCAGTACTTC.

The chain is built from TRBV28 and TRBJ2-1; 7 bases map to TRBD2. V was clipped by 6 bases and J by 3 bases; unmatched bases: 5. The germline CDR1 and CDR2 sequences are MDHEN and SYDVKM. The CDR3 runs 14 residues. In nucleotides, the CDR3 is TGTGCCAGCAGCTTGACTAGCTACTACAATGAGCAGTTCTTC. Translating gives CASSLTSYYNEQFF.

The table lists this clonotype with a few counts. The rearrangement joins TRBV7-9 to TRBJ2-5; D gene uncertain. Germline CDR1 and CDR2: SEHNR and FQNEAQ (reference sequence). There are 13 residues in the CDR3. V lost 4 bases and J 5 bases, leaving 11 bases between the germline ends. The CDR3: CASSSTVSETQYF. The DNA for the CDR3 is TGTGCCAGCAGCTCGACTGTAAGCGAGACCCAGTACTTC.

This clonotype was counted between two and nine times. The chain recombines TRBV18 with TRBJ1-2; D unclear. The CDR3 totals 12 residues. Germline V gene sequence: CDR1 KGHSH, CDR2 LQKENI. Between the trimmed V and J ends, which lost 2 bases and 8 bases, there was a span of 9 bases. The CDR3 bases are TGTGCCAGCTCACCAGGGGAAGAGGGCTACACCTTC. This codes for CASSPGEEGYTF.

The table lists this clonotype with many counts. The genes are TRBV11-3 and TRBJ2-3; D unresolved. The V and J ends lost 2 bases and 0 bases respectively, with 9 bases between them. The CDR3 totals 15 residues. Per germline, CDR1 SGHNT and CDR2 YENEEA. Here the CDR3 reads CASSLFATSTDTQYF. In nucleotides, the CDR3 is TGTGCCAGCAGCTTATTTGCGACTAGCACAGATACGCAGTATTTT.

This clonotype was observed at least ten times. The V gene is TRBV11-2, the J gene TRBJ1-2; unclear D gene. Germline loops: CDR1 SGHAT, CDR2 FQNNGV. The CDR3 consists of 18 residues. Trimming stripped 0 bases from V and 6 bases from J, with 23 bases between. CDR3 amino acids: CASSLDRRTRRQYDGYTF. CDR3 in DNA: TGTGCCAGCAGCTTAGATCGAAGGACCCGAAGGCAGTACGATGGCTACACCTTC.

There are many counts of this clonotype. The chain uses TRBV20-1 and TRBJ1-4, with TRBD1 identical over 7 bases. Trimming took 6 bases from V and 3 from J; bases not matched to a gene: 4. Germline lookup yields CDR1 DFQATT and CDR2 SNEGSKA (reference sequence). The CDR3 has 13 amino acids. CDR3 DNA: TGCAGTGCAGGGACAGAACCTAATGAAAAACTGTTTTTT. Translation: CSAGTEPNEKLFF.

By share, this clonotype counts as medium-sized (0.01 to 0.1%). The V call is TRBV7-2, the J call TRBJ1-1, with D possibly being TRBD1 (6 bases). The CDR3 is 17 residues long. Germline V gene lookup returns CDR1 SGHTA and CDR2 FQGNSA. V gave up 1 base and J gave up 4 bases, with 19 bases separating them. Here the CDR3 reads CASSLVAFGGAGTEAFF. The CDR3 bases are TGTGCCAGCAGCTTAGTAGCGTTCGGGGGCGCGGGCACTGAAGCTTTCTTT.

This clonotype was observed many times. The CDR3 region is CASSTPRGRTGELFF. Written as DNA, the CDR3 is TGTGCCAGCAGCACGCCAAGGGGGCGCACCGGGGAGCTGTTTTTT. The rearrangement joins TRBV7-6 to TRBJ2-2; 7 bases line up with TRBD1. The CDR3 is 15 amino acids. Germline V CDR1 and CDR2: SGHVS, FNYEAQ. The V and J ends lost 5 bases and 4 bases, in that order; junction bases with no gene match: 7.

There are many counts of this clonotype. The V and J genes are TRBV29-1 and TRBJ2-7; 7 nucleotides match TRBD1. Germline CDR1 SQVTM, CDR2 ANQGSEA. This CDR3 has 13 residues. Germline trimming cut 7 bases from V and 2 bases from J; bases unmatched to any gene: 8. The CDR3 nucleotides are TGCAGCGCCAAGGGACAGCATACCTACGAGCAGTACTTC. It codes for CSAKGQHTYEQYF.

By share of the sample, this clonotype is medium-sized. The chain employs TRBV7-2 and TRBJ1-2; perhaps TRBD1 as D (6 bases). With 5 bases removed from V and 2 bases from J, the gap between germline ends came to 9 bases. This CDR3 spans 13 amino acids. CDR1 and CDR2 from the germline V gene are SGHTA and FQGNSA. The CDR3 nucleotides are TGTGCCAGCAGCATGAGGGGGAACTATGGCTACACCTTC. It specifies CASSMRGNYGYTF.

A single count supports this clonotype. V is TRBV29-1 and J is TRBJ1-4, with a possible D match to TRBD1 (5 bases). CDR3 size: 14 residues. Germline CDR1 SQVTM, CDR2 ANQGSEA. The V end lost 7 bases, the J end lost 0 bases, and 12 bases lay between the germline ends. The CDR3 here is CSGNTGATNEKLFF. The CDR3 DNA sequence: TGCAGCGGCAACACAGGCGCAACTAATGAAAAACTGTTTTTT.